Below, one TCR beta chain is given with its context. Its specificity is not known. A junction end diverges from the germline sequence, so it may reflect a read error. Treatment specified: oral pan-JAK inhibitor, 5-10 mg twice daily. CD4+ and CD8+ T cells were sorted from PBMCs stained for CD3, CD4 and CD8. This entry is derived from a study of CD8+ T cells in alopecia areata. The study, taken as a whole, reports: Administration of tofacitinib significantly diminished scalp clonality and expanded CD8+ clones within the top 100. Amid tofacitinib therapy, many expanded lesional clones stayed present in scalp and blood.

Isolated RNA was reverse transcribed into cDNA used as the sequencing template. TCRdb keeps only in-frame clones here, not all; method: immunoSEQ multiplex PCR. Of some 150,000 clones in the sample, around 58% were seen once. Germline V gene sequence: CDR1 LNHDA, CDR2 SQIVND (reference sequence). The length of the CDR3 is 13 residues. This receptor was identified in a human donor with alopecia areata. This rearrangement joins TRBV19 to TRBJ2-3; D is perhaps TRBD1 (5 bases). Sequenced here: CD4+ T cells sorted from blood, sampled around week 55, from a patient treated with tofacitinib. The CDR3 coding sequence is TGTGCCTCAGCAGGGTTCAGCAGAGATACGCAGTATTTT. Translation: CASAGFSRDTQYF.